The source of this T cell receptor (beta chain) is a study of vaccination and CD4 T cells after COVID-19. This CDR3 is built from 14 residues. Germline V lookup: CDR1 KGHDR, CDR2 SFDVKD. V was clipped by 4 bases and J by 4 bases; unmatched bases: 2. With the Oncomine TCR Beta short-read assay, DNA from cultured CD4+ T cells was sequenced. The template was genomic DNA from cultured CD4+ T cells. Each CDR3 protein is one row after TCRdb ran MiXCR on the PCR reads. This sample has about 5,600 distinct CDR3 sequences; around two fifths occur once, and the top ten carry around 35%. Treatment: approximately 9-day PBMC culture with coronavirus spike peptide pools or control peptides (ViraFEST assay). During the years 2011-2018, before the COVID-19 pandemic, the unexposed donor's CD4+ T cells were collected. A half-volume replacement of the medium with fresh IL-2 medium was performed on days 3 and 7. As to this clonotype: Its cognate antigen is unknown.

The chain carries TRBV24-1 and TRBJ2-3; 9 nucleotides agree with TRBD2. The sample consisted of CD4+ T cells from blood, cultured in vitro. This clonotype originated in a human donor in good health. This CDR3 is CATSEGGGADTQYF. The CDR3 DNA is TGTGCCACCAGTGAGGGCGGGGGGGCAGATACGCAGTATTTT.